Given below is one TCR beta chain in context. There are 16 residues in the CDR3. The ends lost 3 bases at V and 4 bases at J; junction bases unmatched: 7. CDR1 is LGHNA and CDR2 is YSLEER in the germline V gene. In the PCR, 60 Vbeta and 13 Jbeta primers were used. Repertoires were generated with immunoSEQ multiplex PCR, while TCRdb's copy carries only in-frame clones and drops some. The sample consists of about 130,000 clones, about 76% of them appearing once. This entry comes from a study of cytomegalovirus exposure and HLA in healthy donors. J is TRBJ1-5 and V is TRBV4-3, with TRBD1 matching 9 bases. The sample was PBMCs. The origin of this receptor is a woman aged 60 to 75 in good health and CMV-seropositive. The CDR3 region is CASSHLDRGINQPQHF. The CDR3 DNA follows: TGCGCCAGCAGCCACCTTGACAGGGGGATTAATCAGCCCCAGCATTTT.